The sequence of this TCR beta chain was determined in a study of tumor and adjacent non-tumor tissue in lung cancer. Study information: The cohort had about 12 adenocarcinoma, 2 squamous cell and 1 small cell patients.

RNA was extracted from bulk tissue without any cell sorting. Newly diagnosed lung cancer patients had thoracic surgery in China, August–late 2014, without prior chemotherapy. Study outcomes and limitations: Normal lung showed higher cumulative top 100 clone frequency than tumor.

V shed 6 bases and J shed 9 bases, with 15 bases lying between them. This CDR3 spans 13 amino acids. Germline CDR1 and CDR2: MRHNA and SNTAGT. The library came from three nested PCR rounds adapted from ARM-PCR protocols. TCRdb itself ran the multiplex PCR reads through MiXCR, one entry per CDR3 protein. The table records 200,000 or so distinct CDR3 sequences, about 76% of them present only once. Notes on this clonotype: The target antigen is unknown.

This chain joins TRBV6-4 and TRBJ2-1; tentatively, D is TRBD2 (5 bases). This TCR derives from a man in his fifties or sixties with non-small cell lung cancer. Sequencing was carried out using lung tumor tissue. CDR3 sequence: CASSERESGEQFF. The CDR3 bases are TGTGCCAGCAGCGAGAGGGAGAGCGGTGAGCAGTTCTTC.